This T cell receptor beta chain was captured in a study of PD-L1 blockade in urothelial cancer. About the study: Patients previously received 0 to 3 chemotherapy regimens. At 3 weeks after treatment start (second dose) and again at 6 weeks, blood was analyzed.

The CDR3 has 17 amino acids. The germline V gene encodes CDR1 MGHRA and CDR2 YSYEKL. The germline V and J ends were trimmed by 3 bases and 3 bases, with 18 bases remaining between them. Worth noting for this clone: The same CDR3 can be traced to other DNA sequences in this sample.

Clones were read by immunoSEQ multiplex PCR, and TCRdb kept only the in-frame ones, dropping some. This table has around 66,000 clones, approximately 75% appearing once. Specified time point: pretreatment peripheral blood. Sample contribution per patient ranged from 1 to 8, covering pretreatment and on-treatment. The V and J genes are TRBV4-1 and TRBJ1-5, with TRBD1 as a possible D gene (6 bases). The source was PBMCs, collected around atezolizumab (anti-PD-L1) treatment. The sequence was collected from a man between 65 and 80 years old with urothelial cancer. Written as DNA, the CDR3 is TGCGCCAGCAGCCACGAATCATTAAGGGGGAACAATCAGCCCCAGCATTTT. Translation: CASSHESLRGNNQPQHF.